What follows is one T cell receptor (beta chain) and its context. The target antigen is unknown. The sample is drawn from a study of CD4 T cell repertoires in COVID-19. General study results and limits: Sharing of several most expanded SARS-CoV-2-reactive clonotypes across memory subsets suggested intraclonal diversification.

The assay was immunoSEQ multiplex PCR, and TCRdb's table has in-frame clones only and misses some. The sample yields about 75,000 clones, roughly 85% seen once. With 4 bases removed from V and 8 bases from J, the gap between germline ends came to 24 bases. CDR3 length equals 17 residues. The germline gives CDR1 SGHRS, CDR2 YFSETQ. This receptor was taken from a human donor who had COVID-19. The chain has TRBV5-1 and TRBJ1-4, with D perhaps matching TRBD1 (6 bases). The sequences come from CD4+ T cells from peripheral blood, collected after recovery from COVID-19. This chain's CDR3 is CASSELRLGGRGEKLFF. CDR3 DNA: TGCGCCAGCAGCGAACTCCGGCTCGGGGGGCGCGGGGAAAAACTGTTTTTT.